The 16 T cell receptor beta chains in this list originate from one sample, sequenced in a study of radiotherapy plus CTLA-4 blockade in lung cancer. TCRdb's table, derived via immunoSEQ multiplex PCR, lists solely in-frame clones and lacks some. The sample yields tens of thousands of clones, 70% to 80% seen once. The input for sequencing was peripheral blood, taken from a patient treated with radiotherapy plus ipilimumab. The receptors shown here come from a human donor with non-small cell lung cancer who had a partial response to radiotherapy plus ipilimumab.

The rearrangement uses TRBV4-1 and TRBJ1-3; 8 positions match TRBD1. The CDR3 contains 15 residues. CDR1 and CDR2 (germline): MGHRA, YSYEKL. With V trimmed by 4 bases and J by 3 bases, 5 bases remained unmatched. The DNA for the CDR3 is TGCGCCAGCAGCCCCACGGACAGGGATGGAAACACCATATATTTT. This encodes CASSPTDRDGNTIYF.

The CDR3 DNA sequence: TGTGCCAGCTCACCAACAGGGACCGGGGAGCTGTTTTTT. Residues: CASSPTGTGELFF. V is TRBV18 and J is TRBJ2-2; D may be TRBD1 (6 bases). V shed 2 bases and J shed 5 bases, with 6 bases lying between them. This CDR3 contains 13 residues. Germline assignment: CDR1 KGHSH and CDR2 LQKENI.

J is TRBJ1-1 and V is TRBV6-1, with D perhaps TRBD1 (5 bases). This CDR3 is 15 amino acids long. Trimming left V 3 bases short and J 3 bases short, with 14 bases between. The germline V gene encodes CDR1 MNHNS and CDR2 SASEGT. In DNA form, the CDR3 reads TGTGCCAGCAGTGAGACGACAGTTAGGGACACTGAAGCTTTCTTT. This encodes CASSETTVRDTEAFF.

The rearrangement uses TRBV5-8 and TRBJ1-2; perhaps TRBD1 as D (6 bases). V gave up 6 bases and J gave up 4 bases, with 19 bases separating them. CDR1 and CDR2 (germline): SGHTS, YDEGEE. There are 15 residues in the CDR3. CDR3 nucleotide sequence: TGTGCCAGCACCTATTTGACAGGAACCCCCTATGGCTACACCTTC. It specifies CASTYLTGTPYGYTF.

The table lists this clone with many counts. The chain employs TRBV4-3 and TRBJ2-5; 9 nucleotides align to TRBD1. CDR1 is LGHNA and CDR2 is YSLEER in the germline V gene. The J segment lost 2 bases and the V segment lost 0 bases, leaving 22 bases of the junction unmatched. There are 22 residues in the CDR3. CDR3 DNA: TGCGCCAGCAGCCAAGATCTGGGACAGGGTCAAGGTTGGGGAATAACACAAGAGACCCAGTACTTC. The encoded protein is CASSQDLGQGQGWGITQETQYF.

The V call is TRBV11-2, the J call TRBJ1-2, with TRBD1 matching over 9 bases. The CDR3 loop spans 16 amino acids. J gave up 10 bases and V 0 bases, and 12 bases lay outside the gene matches. CDR1 SGHAT and CDR2 FQNNGV come from the germline V gene. DNA for the CDR3: TGTGCCAGCAGCTTAGACCTCACTGGGACAGGGTCTGACTACACCTTC. Amino acid sequence: CASSLDLTGTGSDYTF.

The chain links TRBV7-6 to TRBJ2-7, with TRBD1 matching over 9 bases. CDR1 is SGHVS and CDR2 is FNYEAQ in the germline V gene. The CDR3 consists of 15 residues. V was clipped by 4 bases and J by 5 bases; unmatched bases: 9. The CDR3 is CASSSPGQGMDEQYF. The CDR3 region has the DNA TGTGCCAGCAGCTCTCCGGGACAGGGTATGGACGAGCAGTACTTC.

As DNA, the CDR3 is TGTGCCAGCAGCTTGGCCATGGGGCACATCCAAGAGACCCAGTACTTC. Amino acids: CASSLAMGHIQETQYF. The J gene is TRBJ2-5, the V gene TRBV5-4, with D maybe TRBD1 (5 bases). This CDR3 region has 16 residues. In germline, CDR1 is SGHNT, CDR2 YYREEE (reference sequence). Between the trimmed V and J ends, which lost 0 bases and 1 base, there was a span of 13 bases.

This sequence joins TRBV7-8 and TRBJ2-5; TRBD2 is a possible D gene (5 bases). V was cut by 4 bases and J by 4 bases, with 13 bases left in between. Germline V gene data show CDR1 as SGHVS and CDR2 as FQNEAQ. The CDR3 loop spans 14 amino acids. The DNA of the CDR3 is TGTGCCAGCAGCTCACTAGGTCTAAGAGAGACCCAGTACTTC. It codes for CASSSLGLRETQYF.

The chain links TRBV5-4 to TRBJ2-2, with 7 bases aligning to TRBD2. CDR1 and CDR2 (germline): SGHNT, YYREEE (reference sequence). V trimming: 3 bases; J trimming: 6 bases; junction bases outside the gene matches: 14. The CDR3 has 17 amino acids. This CDR3 reads CASSWDPGPRGAGELFF. As DNA, the CDR3 is TGTGCCAGCAGCTGGGACCCCGGACCCCGGGGGGCCGGGGAGCTGTTTTTT.

The chain carries TRBV6-5 and TRBJ1-1, with 7 bases fitting TRBD1. After removal of 6 bases from V and 13 bases from J, the junction contained 14 bases not matched to a gene. The germline CDR1 and CDR2 sequences are MNHEY and SVGAGI. The CDR3 loop spans 13 amino acids. CDR3 region: CASSRTGASGVFF. CDR3 in DNA: TGTGCCAGCAGCCGCACAGGGGCCTCCGGTGTTTTCTTT.

The chain carries TRBV6-5 and TRBJ1-6, with TRBD1 identical over 8 bases. Germline V gives CDR1 MNHEY, CDR2 SVGAGI. J was trimmed by 17 bases and V by 0 bases; bases with no gene match: 9. The CDR3 length is 14 residues. This CDR3 is CASSYSNPGGRIHF. The CDR3, as DNA: TGTGCCAGCAGTTACTCGAACCCAGGGGGCAGAATCCACTTT.

The chain has TRBV18 and TRBJ2-7; D is possibly TRBD1 (6 bases). V lost 1 base and J lost 1, with 8 bases in between. Germline CDR1 reads KGHSH; CDR2 reads LQKENI. There are 14 residues in the CDR3. The CDR3 loop reads CASSPQGVSYEQYF. The DNA for the CDR3 is TGTGCCAGCTCACCACAGGGGGTTTCCTACGAGCAGTACTTC.

This chain uses TRBV13 with TRBJ1-6; no firm D call. The CDR3 consists of 17 residues. Looked up from germline, CDR1 is PRHDT and CDR2 is FYEKMQ (reference sequence). Trimming removed 0 bases at V and 0 bases at J, with 9 bases between. In DNA form, the CDR3 reads TGTGCCAGCAGCTTAGGGGGCACGAGCTCCTATAATTCACCCCTCCACTTT. Translating it yields CASSLGGTSSYNSPLHF. Looking up the rest from reference TRBV13 and TRBJ1-6 gives the full variable domain: AAGVIQSPRHLIKEKRETATLKCYPIPRHDTVYWYQQGPGQDPQFLISFYEKMQSDKGSIPDRFSAQQFSDYHSELNMSSLELGDSALYFCASSLGGTSSYNSPLHFGNGTRLTVT.

The V and J genes are TRBV4-1 and TRBJ1-2, with a possible D match to TRBD1 (5 bases). V was shortened by 1 base and J by 8 bases, with 14 bases between the two germline ends. This CDR3 is 14 amino acids long. CDR1 MGHRA and CDR2 YSYEKL come from the germline V gene. Here the CDR3 reads CASSQVGAQEGYTF. The CDR3 DNA follows: TGCGCCAGCAGCCAAGTTGGGGCCCAGGAAGGCTACACCTTC.

The CDR3 here is CAARQDRDTGELFF. For the CDR3, the DNA is TGTGCCGCCCGCCAGGACAGGGACACCGGGGAGCTGTTTTTT. The chain has TRBV10-3 and TRBJ2-2, with 8 bases that match TRBD1. Germline V gives CDR1 ENHRY, CDR2 SYGVKD. Trimming removed 11 bases from V and 3 bases from J; junction bases left unmatched: 8. This CDR3 spans 14 amino acids.